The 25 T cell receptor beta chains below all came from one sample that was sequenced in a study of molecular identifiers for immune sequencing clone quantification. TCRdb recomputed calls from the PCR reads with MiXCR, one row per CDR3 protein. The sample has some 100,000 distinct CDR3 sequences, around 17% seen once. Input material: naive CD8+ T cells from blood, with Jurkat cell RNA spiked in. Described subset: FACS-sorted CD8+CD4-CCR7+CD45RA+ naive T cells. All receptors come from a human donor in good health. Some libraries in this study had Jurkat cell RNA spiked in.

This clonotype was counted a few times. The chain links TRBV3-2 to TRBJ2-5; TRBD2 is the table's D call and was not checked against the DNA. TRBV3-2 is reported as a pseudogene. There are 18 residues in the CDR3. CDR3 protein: CASSQGGFERVGQETQYF. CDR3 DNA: TGTGCCAGCAGCCAAGGAGGGTTCGAGCGGGTAGGACAAGAGACCCAGTACTTC.

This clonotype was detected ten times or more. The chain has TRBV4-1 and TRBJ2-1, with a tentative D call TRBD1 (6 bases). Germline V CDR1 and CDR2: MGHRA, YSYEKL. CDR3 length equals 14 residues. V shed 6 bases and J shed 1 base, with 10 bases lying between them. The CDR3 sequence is CASSLDRSYNEQFF. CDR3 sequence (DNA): TGCGCCAGCAGTTTGGACAGATCCTACAATGAGCAGTTCTTC.

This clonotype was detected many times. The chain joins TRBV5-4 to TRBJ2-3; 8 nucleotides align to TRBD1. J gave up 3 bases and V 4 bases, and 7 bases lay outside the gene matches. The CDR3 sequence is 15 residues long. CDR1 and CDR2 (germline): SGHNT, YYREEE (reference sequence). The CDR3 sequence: CASSLQGARTDTQYF. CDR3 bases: TGTGCCAGCAGCCTCCAGGGGGCTCGGACAGATACGCAGTATTTT.

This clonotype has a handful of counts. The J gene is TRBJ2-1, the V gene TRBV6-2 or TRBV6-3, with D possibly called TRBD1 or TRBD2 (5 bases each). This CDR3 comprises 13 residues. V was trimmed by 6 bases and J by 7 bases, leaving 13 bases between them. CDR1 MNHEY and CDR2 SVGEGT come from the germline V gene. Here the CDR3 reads CASRSRDENEQFF. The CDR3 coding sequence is TGTGCCAGCAGGAGCAGGGACGAGAATGAGCAGTTCTTC.

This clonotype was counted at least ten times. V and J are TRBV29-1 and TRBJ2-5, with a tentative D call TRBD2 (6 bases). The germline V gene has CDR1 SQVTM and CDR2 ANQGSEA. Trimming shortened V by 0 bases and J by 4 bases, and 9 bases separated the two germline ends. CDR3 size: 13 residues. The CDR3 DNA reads TGCAGCGTTGAAGACGGCGGGGTAGAGACCCAGTACTTC. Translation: CSVEDGGVETQYF.

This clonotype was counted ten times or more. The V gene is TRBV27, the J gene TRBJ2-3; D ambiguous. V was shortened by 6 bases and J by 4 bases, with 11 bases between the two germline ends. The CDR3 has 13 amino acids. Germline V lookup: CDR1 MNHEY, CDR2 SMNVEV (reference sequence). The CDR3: CASSTLAADTQYF. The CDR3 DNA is TGTGCCAGCAGCACCCTGGCCGCAGATACGCAGTATTTT.

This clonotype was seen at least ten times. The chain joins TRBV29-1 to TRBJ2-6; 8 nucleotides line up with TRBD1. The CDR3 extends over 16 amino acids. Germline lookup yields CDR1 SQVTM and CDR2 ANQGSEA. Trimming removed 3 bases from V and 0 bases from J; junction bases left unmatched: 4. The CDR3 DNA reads TGCAGCGTTGAGATCAGGGGGCTCTCTGGGGCCAACGTCCTGACTTTC. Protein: CSVEIRGLSGANVLTF.

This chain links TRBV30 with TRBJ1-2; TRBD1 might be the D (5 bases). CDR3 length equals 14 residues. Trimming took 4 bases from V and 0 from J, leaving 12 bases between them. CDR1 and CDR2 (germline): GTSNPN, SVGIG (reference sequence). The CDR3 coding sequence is TGTGCCTGGACGTTGGGGGAATCTAACTATGGCTACACCTTC. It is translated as CAWTLGESNYGYTF.

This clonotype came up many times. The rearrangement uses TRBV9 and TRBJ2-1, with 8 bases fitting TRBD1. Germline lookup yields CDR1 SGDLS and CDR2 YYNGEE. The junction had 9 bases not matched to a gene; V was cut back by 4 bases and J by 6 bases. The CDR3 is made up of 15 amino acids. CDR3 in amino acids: CASSPRGGTGNEQFF. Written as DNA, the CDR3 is TGTGCCAGCAGCCCCAGAGGGGGGACAGGCAATGAGCAGTTCTTC. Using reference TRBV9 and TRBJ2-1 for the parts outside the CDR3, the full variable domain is DSGVTQTPKHLITATGQRVTLRCSPRSGDLSVYWYQQSLDQGLQFLIQYYNGEERAKGNILERFSAQQFPDLHSELNLSSLELGDSALYFCASSPRGGTGNEQFFGPGTRLTVL.

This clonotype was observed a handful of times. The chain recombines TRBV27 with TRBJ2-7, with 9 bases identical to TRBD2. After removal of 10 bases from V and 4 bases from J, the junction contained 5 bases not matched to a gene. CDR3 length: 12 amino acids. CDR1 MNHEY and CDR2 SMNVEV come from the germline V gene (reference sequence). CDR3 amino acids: CATRGLAYEQYF. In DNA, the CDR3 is TGTGCCACGCGGGGACTAGCTTACGAGCAGTACTTC.

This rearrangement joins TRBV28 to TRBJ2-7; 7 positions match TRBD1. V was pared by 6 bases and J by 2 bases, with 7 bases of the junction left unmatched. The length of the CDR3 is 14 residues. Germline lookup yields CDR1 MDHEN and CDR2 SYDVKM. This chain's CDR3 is CASRPSTGAYEQYF. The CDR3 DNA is TGTGCCAGCAGACCTAGCACAGGGGCCTACGAGCAGTACTTC.

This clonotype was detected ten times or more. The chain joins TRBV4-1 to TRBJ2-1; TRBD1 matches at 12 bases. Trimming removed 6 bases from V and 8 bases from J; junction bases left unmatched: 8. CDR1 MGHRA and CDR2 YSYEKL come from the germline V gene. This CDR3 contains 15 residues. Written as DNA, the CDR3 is TGCGCCAGCAGGCCAGGGACAGGGGGCGTCGATGAGCAGTTCTTC. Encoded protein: CASRPGTGGVDEQFF.

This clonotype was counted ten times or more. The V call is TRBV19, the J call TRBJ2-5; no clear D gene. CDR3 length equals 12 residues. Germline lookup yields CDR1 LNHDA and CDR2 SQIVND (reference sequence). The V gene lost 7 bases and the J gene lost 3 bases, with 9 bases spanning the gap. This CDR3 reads CASISPEETQYF. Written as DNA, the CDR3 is TGTGCCAGTATAAGCCCCGAAGAGACCCAGTACTTC.

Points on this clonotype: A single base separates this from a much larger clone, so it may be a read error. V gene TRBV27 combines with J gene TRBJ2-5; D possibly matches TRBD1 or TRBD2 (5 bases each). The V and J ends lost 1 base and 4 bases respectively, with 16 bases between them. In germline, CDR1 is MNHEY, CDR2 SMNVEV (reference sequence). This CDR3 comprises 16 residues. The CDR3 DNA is TGTGCCAGCAGTTTATTTCGGGGCCAGGTGCCAGAGACCCAGTACTTC. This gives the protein CASSLFRGQVPETQYF.

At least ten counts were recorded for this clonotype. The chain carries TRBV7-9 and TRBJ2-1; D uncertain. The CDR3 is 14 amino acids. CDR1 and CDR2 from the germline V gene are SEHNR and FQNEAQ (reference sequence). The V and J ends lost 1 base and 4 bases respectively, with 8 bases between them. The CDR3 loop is CASSLVKGYNEQFF. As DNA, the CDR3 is TGTGCCAGCAGCTTAGTAAAGGGATACAATGAGCAGTTCTTC.

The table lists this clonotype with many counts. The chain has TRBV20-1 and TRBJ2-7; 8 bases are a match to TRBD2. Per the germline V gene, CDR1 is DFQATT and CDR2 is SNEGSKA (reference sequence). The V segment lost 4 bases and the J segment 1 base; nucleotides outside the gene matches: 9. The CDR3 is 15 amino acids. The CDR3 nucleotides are TGCAGTGCTACCATACTAGCGGATGTTTCCTACGAGCAGTACTTC. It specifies CSATILADVSYEQYF.

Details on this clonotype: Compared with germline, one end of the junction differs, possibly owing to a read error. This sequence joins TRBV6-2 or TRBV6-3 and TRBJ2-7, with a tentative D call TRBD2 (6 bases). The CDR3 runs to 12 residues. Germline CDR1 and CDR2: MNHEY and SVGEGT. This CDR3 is CASSSTSYEQHF. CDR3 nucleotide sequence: TGTGCCAGCAGCTCTACTAGCTACGAGCAGCACTTC.

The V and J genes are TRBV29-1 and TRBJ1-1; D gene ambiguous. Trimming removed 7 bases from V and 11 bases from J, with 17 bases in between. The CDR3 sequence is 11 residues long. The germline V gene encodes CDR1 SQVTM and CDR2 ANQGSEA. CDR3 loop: CSGATGREAFF. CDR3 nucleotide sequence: TGCAGCGGGGCAACGGGAAGGGAGGCTTTCTTT. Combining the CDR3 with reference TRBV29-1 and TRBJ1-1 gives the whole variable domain SAVISQKPSRDICQRGTSLTIQCQVDSQVTMMFWYRQQPGQSLTLIATANQGSEATYESGFVIDKFPISRPNLTFSTLTVSNMSPEDSSIYLCSGATGREAFFGQGTRLTVV.

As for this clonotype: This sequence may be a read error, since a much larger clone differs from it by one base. The CDR3 spells CASGLIGGGSQETQYF. The DNA of the CDR3 is TGTGCCAGCGGCTTAATTGGGGGCGGATCCCAAGAGACCCAGTACTTC. The chain joins TRBV7-3 to TRBJ2-5, with D perhaps matching TRBD1 (6 bases). Germline V gives CDR1 SGHTA, CDR2 FQGTGA. The CDR3 has 16 residues. The whole variable domain, remainder taken from reference TRBV7-3 and TRBJ2-5, is GAGVSQTPSNKVTEKGKYVELRCDPISGHTALYWYRQSLGQGPEFLIYFQGTGAADDSGLPNDRFFAVRPEGSVSTLKIQRTERGDSAVYLCASGLIGGGSQETQYFGPGTRLLVL.

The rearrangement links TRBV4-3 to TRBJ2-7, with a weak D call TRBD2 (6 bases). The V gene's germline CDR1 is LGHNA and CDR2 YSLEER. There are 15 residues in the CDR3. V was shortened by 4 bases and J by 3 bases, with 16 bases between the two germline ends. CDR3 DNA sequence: TGCGCCAGCAGCCGATTCCAAGGAGGGCTCTACGAGCAGTACTTC. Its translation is CASSRFQGGLYEQYF.

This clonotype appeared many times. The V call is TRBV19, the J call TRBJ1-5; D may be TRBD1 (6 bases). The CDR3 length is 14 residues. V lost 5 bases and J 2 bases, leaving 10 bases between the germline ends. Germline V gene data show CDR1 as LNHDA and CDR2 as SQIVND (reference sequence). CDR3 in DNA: TGTGCCAGTAGTCTGGGGGGCCGCAATCAGCCCCAGCATTTT. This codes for CASSLGGRNQPQHF.

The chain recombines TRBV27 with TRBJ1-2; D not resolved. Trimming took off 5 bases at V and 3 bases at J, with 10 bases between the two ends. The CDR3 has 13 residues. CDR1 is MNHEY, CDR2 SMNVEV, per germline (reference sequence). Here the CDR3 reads CASSLQVDYGYTF. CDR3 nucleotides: TGTGCCAGCAGTCTCCAGGTCGACTATGGCTACACCTTC.

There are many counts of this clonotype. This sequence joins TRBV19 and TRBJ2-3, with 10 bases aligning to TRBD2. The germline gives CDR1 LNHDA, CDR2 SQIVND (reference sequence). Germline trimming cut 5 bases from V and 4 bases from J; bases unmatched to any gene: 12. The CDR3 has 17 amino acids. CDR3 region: CASSPRLVAGGADTQYF. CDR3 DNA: TGTGCCAGTAGTCCCCGGTTGGTAGCGGGGGGAGCAGATACGCAGTATTTT. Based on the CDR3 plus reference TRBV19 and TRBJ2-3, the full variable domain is DGGITQSPKYLFRKEGQNVTLSCEQNLNHDAMYWYRQDPGQGLRLIYYSQIVNDFQKGDIAEGYSVSREKKESFPLTVTSAQKNPTAFYLCASSPRLVAGGADTQYFGPGTRLTVL.

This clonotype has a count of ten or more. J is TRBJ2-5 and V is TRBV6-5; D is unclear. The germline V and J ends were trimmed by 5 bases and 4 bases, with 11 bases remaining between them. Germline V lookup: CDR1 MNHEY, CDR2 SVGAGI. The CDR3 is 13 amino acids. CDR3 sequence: CASSTRLGETQYF. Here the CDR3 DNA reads TGTGCCAGCAGTACACGCCTCGGAGAGACCCAGTACTTC.

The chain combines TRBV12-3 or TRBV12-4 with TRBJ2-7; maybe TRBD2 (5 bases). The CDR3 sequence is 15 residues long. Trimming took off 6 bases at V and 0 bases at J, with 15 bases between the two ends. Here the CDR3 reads CASRPRTASSYEQYF. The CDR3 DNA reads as TGTGCCAGCAGACCGAGGACTGCGAGCTCCTACGAGCAGTACTTC.